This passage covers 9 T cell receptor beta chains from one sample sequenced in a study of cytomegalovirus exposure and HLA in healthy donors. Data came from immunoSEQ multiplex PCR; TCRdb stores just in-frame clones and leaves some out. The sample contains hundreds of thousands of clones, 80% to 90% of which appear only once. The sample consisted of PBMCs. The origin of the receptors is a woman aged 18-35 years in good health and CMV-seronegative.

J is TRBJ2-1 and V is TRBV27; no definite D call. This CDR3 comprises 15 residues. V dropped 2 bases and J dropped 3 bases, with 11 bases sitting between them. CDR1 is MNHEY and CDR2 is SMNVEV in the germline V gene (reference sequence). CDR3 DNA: TGTGCCAGCAGTTTAGCGGAGAGAAACTACAATGAGCAGTTCTTC. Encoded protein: CASSLAERNYNEQFF.

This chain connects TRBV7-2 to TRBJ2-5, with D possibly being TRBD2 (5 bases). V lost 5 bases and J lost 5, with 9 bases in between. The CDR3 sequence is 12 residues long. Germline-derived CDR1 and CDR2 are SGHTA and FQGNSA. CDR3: CASSTRGETQYF. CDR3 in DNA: TGTGCCAGCAGCACCAGAGGGGAGACCCAGTACTTC.

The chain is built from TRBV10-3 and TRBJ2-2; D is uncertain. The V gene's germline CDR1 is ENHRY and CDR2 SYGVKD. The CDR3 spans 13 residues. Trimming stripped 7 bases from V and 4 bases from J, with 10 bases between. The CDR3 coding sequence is TGTGCCATCAACGGGTTGTCCACCGGGGAGCTGTTTTTT. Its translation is CAINGLSTGELFF.

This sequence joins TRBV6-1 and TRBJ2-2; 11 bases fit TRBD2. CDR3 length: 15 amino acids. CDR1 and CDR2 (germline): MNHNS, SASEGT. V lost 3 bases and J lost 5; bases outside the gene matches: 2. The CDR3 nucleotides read TGTGCCAGCAGTGATAGCGGGGGGGCAACCGGGGAGCTGTTTTTT. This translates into CASSDSGGATGELFF.

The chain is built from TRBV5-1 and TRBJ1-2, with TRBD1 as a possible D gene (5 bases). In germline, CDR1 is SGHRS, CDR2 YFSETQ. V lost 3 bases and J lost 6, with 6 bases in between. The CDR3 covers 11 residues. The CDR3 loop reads CASSWGDGYTF. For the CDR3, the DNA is TGCGCCAGCAGCTGGGGGGATGGCTACACCTTC.

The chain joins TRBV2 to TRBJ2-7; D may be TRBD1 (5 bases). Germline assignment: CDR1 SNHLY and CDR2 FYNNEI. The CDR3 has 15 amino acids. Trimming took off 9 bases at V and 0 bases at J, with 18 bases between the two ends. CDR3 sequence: CASKQNGAVSYEQYF. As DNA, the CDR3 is TGTGCCAGTAAGCAAAATGGGGCAGTCTCCTACGAGCAGTACTTC.

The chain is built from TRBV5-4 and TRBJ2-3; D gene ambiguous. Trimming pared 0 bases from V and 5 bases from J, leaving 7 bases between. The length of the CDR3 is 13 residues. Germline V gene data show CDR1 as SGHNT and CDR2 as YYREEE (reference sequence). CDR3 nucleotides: TGTGCCAGCAGCTTGGACCGAGGAGATACGCAGTATTTT. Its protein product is CASSLDRGDTQYF.

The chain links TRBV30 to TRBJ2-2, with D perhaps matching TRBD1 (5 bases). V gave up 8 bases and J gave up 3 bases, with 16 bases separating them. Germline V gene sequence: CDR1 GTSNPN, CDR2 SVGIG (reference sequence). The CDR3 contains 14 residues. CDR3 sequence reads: CAGSGFPDTGELFF. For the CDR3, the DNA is TGTGCCGGGTCAGGGTTTCCGGACACCGGGGAGCTGTTTTTT.

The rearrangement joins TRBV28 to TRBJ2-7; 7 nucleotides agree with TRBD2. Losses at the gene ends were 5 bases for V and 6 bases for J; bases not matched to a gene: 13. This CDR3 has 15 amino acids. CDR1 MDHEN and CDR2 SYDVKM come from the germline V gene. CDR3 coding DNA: TGTGCCAGCAGTCCTTCGCCGGGGAGGGTGGGCGAGCAGTACTTC. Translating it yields CASSPSPGRVGEQYF.